The T cell receptor (beta chain) described here comes from a study of Tregs in tolerant kidney transplant recipients. J lost 5 bases, V lost 1 base, and 2 bases had no gene match. In germline, CDR1 is SSHAT, CDR2 FNYEAQ (reference sequence). This CDR3 comprises 15 residues. This clone showed up just once. Some clones are missing from TCRdb's copy, which holds only in-frame ones; the method was immunoSEQ multiplex PCR. The top ten clones hold about 0.3% of a sample with under 95,000 clones, approximately 90% of them seen once. This sequence originates from a human donor who received a combined kidney and bone marrow transplant. J is TRBJ2-5 and V is TRBV7-7, with 12 bases that match TRBD2. The material sequenced was Tregs from blood, taken before the transplant. The CDR3 DNA sequence: TGTGCCAGCAGCTTAGAGACTAGCGGGAGCGAGACCCAGTACTTC. Protein sequence: CASSLETSGSETQYF.